The present entry profiles one T cell receptor beta chain with its context. Its target is not known. The entry originates in a study of radiotherapy plus CTLA-4 blockade in lung cancer. On the study more broadly: Patients showed objective responses in 15% to 20% of cases and disease control in 30% to 40%.

General study findings and limits: Peripheral blood showed expansion of tumor-derived TCR clones after radiotherapy and ipilimumab. Response was reportedly best predicted by early blood T cell clone dynamics, with interferon-beta.

People whose metastatic non-small-cell lung cancer was chemo-refractory got focal radiation along with CTLA-4 blockade by ipilimumab. Produced via immunoSEQ multiplex PCR; TCRdb's table is partial and in-frame only. The profile shows more than 25,000 clones, less than 80% of them singletons. Trimming shortened V by 4 bases and J by 3 bases, and 16 bases separated the two germline ends. CDR1 is GTSNPN and CDR2 is SVGIG in the germline V gene (reference sequence). The CDR3 loop spans 16 amino acids. J is TRBJ1-6 and V is TRBV30, with D perhaps matching TRBD1 (6 bases). The source was peripheral blood, collected from a patient treated with radiotherapy plus ipilimumab. This TCR derives from a human donor with non-small cell lung cancer who had stable disease on radiotherapy plus ipilimumab. DNA for the CDR3: TGTGCCTGGACCCGGCCGGGGGCGGACTATAATTCACCCCTCCACTTT. Translation gives CAWTRPGADYNSPLHF.